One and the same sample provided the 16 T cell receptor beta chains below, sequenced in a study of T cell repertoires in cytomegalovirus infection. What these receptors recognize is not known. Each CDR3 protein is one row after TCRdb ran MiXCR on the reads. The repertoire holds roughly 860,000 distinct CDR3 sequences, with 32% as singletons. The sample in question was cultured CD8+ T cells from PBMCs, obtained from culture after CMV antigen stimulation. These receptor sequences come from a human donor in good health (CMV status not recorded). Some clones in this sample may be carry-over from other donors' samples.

This CDR3 is CASSQESLYAYEQYF. The CDR3 region has the DNA TGTGCCAGCAGCCAAGAGAGCCTCTACGCCTACGAGCAGTACTTC. The genes are TRBV3-1 and TRBJ2-7; no definite D call. CDR3 size: 15 residues. V was clipped by 0 bases and J by 2 bases, with 11 bases between them. Germline V gene sequence: CDR1 LGHDT, CDR2 YNNKEL (reference sequence).

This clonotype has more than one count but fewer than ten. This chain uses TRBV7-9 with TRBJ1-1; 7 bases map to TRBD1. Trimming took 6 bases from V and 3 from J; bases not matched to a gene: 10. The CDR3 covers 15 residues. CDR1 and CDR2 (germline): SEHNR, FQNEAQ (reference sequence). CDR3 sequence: CASSTAATGHTEAFF. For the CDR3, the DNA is TGTGCCAGCAGTACCGCCGCGACAGGGCACACTGAAGCTTTCTTT.

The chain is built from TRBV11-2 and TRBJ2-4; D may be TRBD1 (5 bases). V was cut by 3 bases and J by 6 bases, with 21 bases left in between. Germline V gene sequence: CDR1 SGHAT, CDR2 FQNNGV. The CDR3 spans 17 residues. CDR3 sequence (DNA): TGTGCCAGCAGCTTCTCTCCCAGGGCGGTTGGGTTAAACATTCAGTACTTC. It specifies CASSFSPRAVGLNIQYF.

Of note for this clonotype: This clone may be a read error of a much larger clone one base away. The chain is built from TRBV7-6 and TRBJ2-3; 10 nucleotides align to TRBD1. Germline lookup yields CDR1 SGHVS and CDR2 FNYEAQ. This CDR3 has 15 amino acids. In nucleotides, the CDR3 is TGTGTCAGCAGCTATGGGACAGGGGCCACAGATACGCAGTATTTT. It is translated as CVSSYGTGATDTQYF. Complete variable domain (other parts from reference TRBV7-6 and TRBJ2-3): GAGVSQSPRYKVTKRGQDVALRCDPISGHVSLYWYRQALGQGPEFLTYFNYEAQQDKSGLPNDRFSAERPEGSISTLTIQRTEQRDSAMYRCVSSYGTGATDTQYFGPGTRLTVL.

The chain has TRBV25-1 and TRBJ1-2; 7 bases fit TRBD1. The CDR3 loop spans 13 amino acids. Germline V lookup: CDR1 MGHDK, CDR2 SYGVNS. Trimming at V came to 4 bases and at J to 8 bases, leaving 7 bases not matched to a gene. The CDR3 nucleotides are TGTGCCAGCAGTGCCCGACAGGGAGACGGCTACACCTTC. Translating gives CASSARQGDGYTF.

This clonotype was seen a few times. The CDR3 sequence is CASSFLRDPNRPGRVDSPLHF. The CDR3 DNA reads as TGTGCCAGCAGTTTCCTCCGGGACCCTAATCGCCCGGGTAGGGTTGATTCACCCCTCCACTTT. The rearrangement uses TRBV12-3 or TRBV12-4 and TRBJ1-6, with D perhaps matching TRBD1 (5 bases). The CDR3 consists of 21 residues. Deletions cut 3 bases from V and 8 bases from J, with 32 bases between.

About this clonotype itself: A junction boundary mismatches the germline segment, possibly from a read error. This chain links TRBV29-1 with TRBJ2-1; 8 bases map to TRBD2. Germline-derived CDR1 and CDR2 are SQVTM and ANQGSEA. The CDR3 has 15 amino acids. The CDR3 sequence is CSVWAGGVSLQRSVF. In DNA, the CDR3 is TGCAGCGTTTGGGCGGGGGGTGTTAGCTTACAACGTTCGGTCTTC.

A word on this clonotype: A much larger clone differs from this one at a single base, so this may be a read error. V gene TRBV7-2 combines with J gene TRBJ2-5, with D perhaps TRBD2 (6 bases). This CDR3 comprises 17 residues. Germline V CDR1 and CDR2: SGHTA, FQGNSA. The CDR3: CVSSSVEPGDLQETQYF. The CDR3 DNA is TGTGTCAGCAGCTCCGTTGAGCCGGGAGATTTACAAGAGACCCAGTACTTC.

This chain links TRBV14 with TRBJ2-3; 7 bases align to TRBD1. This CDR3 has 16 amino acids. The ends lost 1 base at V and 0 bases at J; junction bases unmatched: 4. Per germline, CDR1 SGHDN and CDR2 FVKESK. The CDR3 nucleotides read TGTGCCAGCAGCCAAGCTGGACAGGTTAGCACAGATACGCAGTATTTT. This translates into CASSQAGQVSTDTQYF.

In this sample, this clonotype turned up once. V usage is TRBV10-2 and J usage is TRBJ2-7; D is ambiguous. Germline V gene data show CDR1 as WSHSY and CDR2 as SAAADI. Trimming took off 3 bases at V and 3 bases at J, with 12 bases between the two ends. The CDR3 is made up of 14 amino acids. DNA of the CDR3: TGCGCCAGCAGTGATTCCTCGTGGTACTACGAGCAGTACGTC. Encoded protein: CASSDSSWYYEQYV.

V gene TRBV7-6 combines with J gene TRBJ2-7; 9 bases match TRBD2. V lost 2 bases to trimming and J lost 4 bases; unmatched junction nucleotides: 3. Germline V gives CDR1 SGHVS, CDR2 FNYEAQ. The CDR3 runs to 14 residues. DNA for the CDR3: TGTGCCAGCAGCTTAAAAGCGGGGGGTTACGAGCAGTACTTC. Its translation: CASSLKAGGYEQYF.

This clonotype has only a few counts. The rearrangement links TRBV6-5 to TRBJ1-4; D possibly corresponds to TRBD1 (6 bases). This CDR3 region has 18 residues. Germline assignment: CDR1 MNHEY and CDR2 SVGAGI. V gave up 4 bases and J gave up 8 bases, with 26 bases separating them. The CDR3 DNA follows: TGTGCCAGCAGTTCCACGGGGGGTATGGGGGGCTGGGAAGAAAAACTGTTTTTT. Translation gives CASSSTGGMGGWEEKLFF.

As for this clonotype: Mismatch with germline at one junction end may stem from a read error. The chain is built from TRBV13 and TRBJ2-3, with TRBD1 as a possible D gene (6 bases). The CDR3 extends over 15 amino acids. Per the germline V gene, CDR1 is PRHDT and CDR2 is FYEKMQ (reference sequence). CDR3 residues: CAGSLGQGTTDTQYF. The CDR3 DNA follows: TGTGCCGGCAGCCTGGGGCAGGGGACCACAGATACGCAGTATTTT.

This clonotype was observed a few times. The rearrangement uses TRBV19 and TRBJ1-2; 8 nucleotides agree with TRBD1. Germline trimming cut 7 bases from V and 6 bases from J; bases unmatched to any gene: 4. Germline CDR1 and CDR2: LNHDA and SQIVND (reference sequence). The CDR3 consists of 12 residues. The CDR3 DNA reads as TGTGCCAGTACCCCAGGGGGCGATGGCTACACCTTC. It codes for CASTPGGDGYTF.

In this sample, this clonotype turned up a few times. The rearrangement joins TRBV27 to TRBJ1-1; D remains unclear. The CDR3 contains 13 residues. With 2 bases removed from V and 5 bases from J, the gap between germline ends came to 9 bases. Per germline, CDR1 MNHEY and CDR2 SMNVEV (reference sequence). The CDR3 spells CASSLKERTEAFF. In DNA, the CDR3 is TGTGCCAGCAGTTTAAAGGAAAGGACTGAAGCTTTCTTT.

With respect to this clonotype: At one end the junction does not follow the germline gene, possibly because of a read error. CDR3 sequence (DNA): TGTGCCAGCAGTTTTAGGCTAGCGGGGGCGAACACCGAGGAGCTGTTTTTT. Its translation is CASSFRLAGANTEELFF. This chain links TRBV12-3 or TRBV12-4 with TRBJ2-2; TRBD2 aligns across 10 bases. The CDR3 runs to 17 residues.